Sequencing of this T cell receptor (beta chain) was carried out in a study of Graves' ophthalmopathy and Graves' hyperthyroidism. Germline V CDR1 and CDR2: SGHVS, FNYEAQ. The CDR3 totals 12 residues. V lost 5 bases and J 9 bases, leaving 11 bases between the germline ends. General study findings and limits: Most expanded clonotypes from thyroid (those above 0.001 frequency) were also found in blood. A model built from 13 signatures distinguished ophthalmopathy from stable hyperthyroidism with about 86% sensitivity and approximately 80% specificity.

Comment on this clonotype: Its antigen is undetermined.

Beta-chain TCR CDR3 regions were amplified from RNA transcripts. The workflow started with a first-round RT-PCR run with HTBI primers and then moved on to a second-round multiplex PCR. Each CDR3 protein is one row after TCRdb ran MiXCR on the multiplex PCR reads. The sample holds roughly 350,000 distinct CDR3 sequences, approximately 18% seen once. People with hyperthyroidism were aged 18 to 65 and newly diagnosed, under 2 months' duration. Sequences were obtained from peripheral blood. The TCR originated in an adult woman with stable Graves' hyperthyroidism. The chain employs TRBV7-6 and TRBJ1-5; no firm D call. The CDR3 is CASSPEWGPQHF. The CDR3 nucleotides read TGTGCCAGCAGCCCGGAGTGGGGGCCCCAGCATTTT.